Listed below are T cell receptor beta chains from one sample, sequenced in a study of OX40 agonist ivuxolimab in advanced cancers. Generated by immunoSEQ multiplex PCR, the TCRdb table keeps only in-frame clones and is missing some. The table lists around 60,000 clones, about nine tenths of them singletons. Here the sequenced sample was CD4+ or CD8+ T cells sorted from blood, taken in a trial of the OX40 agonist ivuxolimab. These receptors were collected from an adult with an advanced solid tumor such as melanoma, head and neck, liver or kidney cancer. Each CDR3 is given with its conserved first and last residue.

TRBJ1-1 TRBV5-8 CASSLPGEAFF
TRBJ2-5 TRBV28 CATQTGGNRETQYF
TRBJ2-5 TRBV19 CASSPGGTVQETQYF
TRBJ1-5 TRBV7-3 CASSTNLIPGHYSNQPQHF
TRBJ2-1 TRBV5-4 CASSPPGTSGREQFF
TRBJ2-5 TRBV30 CAWRSGQGGGQETQYF
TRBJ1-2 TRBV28 CASTPHGRPVYYGYTF
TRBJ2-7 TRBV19 CASSIGGHPYEQYF
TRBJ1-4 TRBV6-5 CASSPGRFKAEKLFF
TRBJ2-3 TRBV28 CASNPNTDTQYF
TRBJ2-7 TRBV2 CASREVGTQPEQYF
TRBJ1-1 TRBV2 CASRGRRDTEAFF
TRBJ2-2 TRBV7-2 CASSLNLQGTNTGELFF
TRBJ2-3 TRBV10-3 CAISDGRAASSTDTQYF
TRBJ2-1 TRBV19 CASSIGGSGLALYNEQFF
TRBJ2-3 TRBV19 CASSIDRSSGGANTQYF
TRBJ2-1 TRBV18 CASSPKPSGNEQFF
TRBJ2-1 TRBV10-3 CAISELSGGTNEQFF
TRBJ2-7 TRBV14 CASSQLSGAFEQYF
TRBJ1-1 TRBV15 CATSRDQGWEAFF
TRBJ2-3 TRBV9 CASSVQLAGGIDTQYF
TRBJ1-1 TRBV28 CASSRQGEAFF
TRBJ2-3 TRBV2 CASAAVTDTQYF
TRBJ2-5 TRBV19 CASSVTRQETQYF
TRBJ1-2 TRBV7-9 CASSSGPSYGYTF
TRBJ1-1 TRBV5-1 CASQPGMNTEAFF
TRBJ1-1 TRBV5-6 CASSLGPAVMNTEAFF
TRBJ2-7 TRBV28 CASRPSSGGYYEQYF
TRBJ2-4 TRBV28 CATSLGGTKLAKNIQYF
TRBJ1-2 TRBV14 CASSLPTFPYGYTF
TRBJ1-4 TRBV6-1 CASSVRGTDNEKLFF
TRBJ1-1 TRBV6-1 CASNRGVGTEAFF
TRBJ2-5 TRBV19 CASRDRAQETQYF
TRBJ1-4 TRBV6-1 CASRWGQLNEKLFF
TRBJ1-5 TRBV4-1 CASSQDPRGLSNQPQHF
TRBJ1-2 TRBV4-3 CASSESPSAIYGYTF
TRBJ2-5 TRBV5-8 CASSSGRGGQETQYF
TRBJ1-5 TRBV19 CASSIEREQPQHF
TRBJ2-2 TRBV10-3 CAISEFGGNTGELFF
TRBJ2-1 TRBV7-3 CASNRTSGYNEQFF
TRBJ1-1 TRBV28 CASRPTQNTEAFF
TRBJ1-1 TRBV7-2 CASSLEGSTEAFF
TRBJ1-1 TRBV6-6 CASSYSNRGPEAFF
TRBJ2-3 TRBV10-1 CASSRTDRGGTDTQYF
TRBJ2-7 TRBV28 CASRLGTAYEQYF